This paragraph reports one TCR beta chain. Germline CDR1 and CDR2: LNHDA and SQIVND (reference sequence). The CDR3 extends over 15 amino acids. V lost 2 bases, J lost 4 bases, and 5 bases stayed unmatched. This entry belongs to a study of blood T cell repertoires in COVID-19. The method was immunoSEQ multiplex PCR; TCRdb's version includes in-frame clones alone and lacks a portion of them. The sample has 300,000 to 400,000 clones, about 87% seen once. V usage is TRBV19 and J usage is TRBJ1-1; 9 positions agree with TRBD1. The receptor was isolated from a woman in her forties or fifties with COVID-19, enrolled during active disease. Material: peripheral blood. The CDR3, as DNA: TGTGCCAGTAGTATACCCGGACAGGGGCGCACTGAAGCTTTCTTT. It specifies CASSIPGQGRTEAFF.